What follows are 16 T cell receptor beta chains derived from one specimen sequenced in a study of beta chain features in type 1 diabetes. The study, taken as a whole, reports: In all four CD4+ subsets, TCRB CDR3 length was significantly, moderately reduced in type 1 diabetes.

The authors reverse transcribed all of the isolated RNA, so sequencing captured expressed TCRB transcripts. Using immunoSEQ multiplex PCR, the repertoire was profiled, and TCRdb retains in-frame clones only, with some absent. The sample comprises some 370,000 clones, 8% to 10% of which are singletons, and about 0.6% rests with the top ten. These receptors lack a known antigen. The source material was central memory CD4+ T cells from blood. Receptor source: a man between 25 and 39 years old with type 1 diabetes.

This clone was observed a few times. V gene TRBV5-1 combines with J gene TRBJ2-2; D perhaps matches TRBD1 (5 bases). The CDR3 is made up of 16 amino acids. CDR1 and CDR2 from the germline V gene are SGHRS and YFSETQ. Trimming took off 4 bases at V and 0 bases at J, with 13 bases between the two ends. This CDR3 is CASSPRARANTGELFF. CDR3 nucleotide sequence: TGCGCCAGCAGCCCCAGGGCCCGGGCGAACACCGGGGAGCTGTTTTTT.

This clone was observed a single time. This chain links TRBV19 with TRBJ1-1; TRBD1 matches at 11 bases. Germline CDR1 reads LNHDA; CDR2 reads SQIVND (reference sequence). With V trimmed by 6 bases and J by 5 bases, 2 bases remained unmatched. This CDR3 spans 13 amino acids. The CDR3 protein is CASRGQGETEAFF. The CDR3 coding sequence is TGTGCCAGTAGGGGACAGGGGGAGACTGAAGCTTTCTTT.

This clone turned up a few times. V is TRBV19 and J is TRBJ2-7, with 10 bases matching TRBD2. J gave up 3 bases and V 1 base, and 6 bases lay outside the gene matches. Looked up from germline, CDR1 is LNHDA and CDR2 is SQIVND (reference sequence). The CDR3 contains 16 residues. This chain's CDR3 is CASSIAATSGVYEQYF. As DNA, the CDR3 is TGTGCCAGTAGTATAGCGGCTACTAGCGGGGTCTACGAGCAGTACTTC.

This clone has only a few counts. The J gene is TRBJ2-3, the V gene TRBV6-1; the D gene could be TRBD1 or TRBD2 (5 bases each). Germline V lookup: CDR1 MNHNS, CDR2 SASEGT. The CDR3 totals 14 residues. The V gene lost 6 bases and the J gene lost 4 bases, with 14 bases spanning the gap. The CDR3, as DNA: TGTGCCAGCAGCTACGGGGCCCTCGCAGATACGCAGTATTTT. This codes for CASSYGALADTQYF.

This clone was counted ten times or more. Other nucleotide sequences from this sample produce the same CDR3. This rearrangement joins TRBV6-6 to TRBJ1-5; no firm D call. Germline V gene data show CDR1 as MNHNY and CDR2 as SVGAGI (reference sequence). The V end was cut by 2 bases, the J end by 0 bases, with 5 bases between. The length of the CDR3 is 14 residues. DNA of the CDR3: TGTGCCAGCAGTTACGGCGGTAGCAATCAGCCCCAGCATTTT. It is translated as CASSYGGSNQPQHF.

This clone has only a few counts. The J gene is TRBJ2-5, the V gene TRBV4-2, with 16 bases aligning to TRBD2. This CDR3 contains 16 residues. J lost 5 bases, V lost 4 bases, and 4 bases had no gene match. Germline V gene lookup returns CDR1 LGHNA and CDR2 YNFKEQ. The CDR3 protein is CASSRGTSGREETQYF. CDR3 in DNA: TGTGCCAGCAGCCGAGGGACTAGCGGGAGGGAGGAGACCCAGTACTTC.

This clone was seen only a few times. V usage is TRBV4-3 and J usage is TRBJ1-3; D is perhaps TRBD1 (6 bases). V was pared by 1 base and J by 1 base, with 8 bases between. The CDR3 is made up of 15 amino acids. Germline-derived CDR1 and CDR2 are LGHNA and YSLEER. The CDR3 region has the DNA TGCGCCAGCAGCCAAGTGCAGGGGTCTGGAAACACCATATATTTT. Translating it yields CASSQVQGSGNTIYF.

This clone was counted ten times or more. The V call is TRBV7-2, the J call TRBJ2-7; 9 nucleotides line up with TRBD2. V trimming: 3 bases; J trimming: 4 bases; junction bases outside the gene matches: 4. This CDR3 is 14 amino acids long. Germline V gene data show CDR1 as SGHTA and CDR2 as FQGNSA. CDR3 nucleotide sequence: TGTGCCAGCAGCTTCACCGCGGGAGGGTACGAGCAGTACTTC. It yields the protein CASSFTAGGYEQYF.

This clone was found a few times. As DNA, the CDR3 is TGTGCCAGCAGTCTAACGTGGGATCAGCCCCAGCATTTT. Amino acid sequence: CASSLTWDQPQHF. This chain links TRBV27 with TRBJ1-5; D ambiguous. V was shortened by 5 bases and J by 5 bases, with 10 bases between the two germline ends. Germline V gene sequence: CDR1 MNHEY, CDR2 SMNVEV (reference sequence). This CDR3 comprises 13 residues.

This clone was seen a few times. The V and J genes are TRBV7-2 and TRBJ2-5, with TRBD2 matching over 15 bases. J was trimmed by 4 bases and V by 5 bases; bases with no gene match: 11. There are 18 residues in the CDR3. Germline V gives CDR1 SGHTA, CDR2 FQGNSA. CDR3 nucleotide sequence: TGTGCCAGCAGCCCAGGGACTAGCGGGAGGAGCCTGGGAGAGACCCAGTACTTC. Amino acid sequence: CASSPGTSGRSLGETQYF. Drawing the rest from reference TRBV7-2 and TRBJ2-5, the complete variable domain is GAGVSQSPSNKVTEKGKDVELRCDPISGHTALYWYRQSLGQGLEFLIYFQGNSAPDKSGLPSDRFSAERTGGSVSTLTIQRTQQEDSAVYLCASSPGTSGRSLGETQYFGPGTRLLVL.

This chain uses TRBV5-1 with TRBJ2-7; D ambiguous. This CDR3 region has 14 residues. V dropped 4 bases and J dropped 4 bases, with 15 bases sitting between them. Germline CDR1 is SGHRS and CDR2 is YFSETQ. CDR3 nucleotide sequence: TGCGCCAGCAGCAGGGAACCCCCAGGTTACGAGCAGTACTTC. This gives the protein CASSREPPGYEQYF.

This clone was found a few times. The rearrangement links TRBV4-2 to TRBJ2-5; 7 bases align to TRBD1. In germline, CDR1 is LGHNA, CDR2 YNFKEQ. The V segment lost 0 bases and the J segment 2 bases; nucleotides outside the gene matches: 9. This CDR3 is built from 17 residues. The chain's CDR3 is CASSQDRGQYRQETQYF. CDR3 DNA sequence: TGTGCCAGCAGCCAAGATCGGGGACAGTATCGGCAAGAGACCCAGTACTTC.

The chain recombines TRBV4-3 with TRBJ1-2; D uncertain. This CDR3 is 13 amino acids long. The V and J ends lost 5 bases and 8 bases respectively, with 15 bases between them. CDR1 LGHNA and CDR2 YSLEER come from the germline V gene. The CDR3 loop reads CASSFVQDRGYTF. The CDR3 DNA follows: TGCGCCAGCAGCTTCGTCCAGGATCGCGGCTACACCTTC.

This rearrangement joins TRBV28 to TRBJ2-7; 9 bases fit TRBD1. Germline V gene data show CDR1 as MDHEN and CDR2 as SYDVKM. The CDR3 has 17 residues. Germline trimming cut 11 bases from V and 4 bases from J; bases unmatched to any gene: 21. In DNA form, the CDR3 reads TGTGCCTTCCATCCGGGACAGGGTCCAACTGGGAGGTACGAGCAGTACTTC. It is translated as CAFHPGQGPTGRYEQYF.

This clone has at least ten counts. The V gene is TRBV18, the J gene TRBJ2-4; weak D call: TRBD2 (5 bases). CDR1 is KGHSH, CDR2 LQKENI, per germline. Trimming removed 6 bases from V and 6 bases from J, with 21 bases in between. The CDR3 spans 16 residues. In DNA, the CDR3 is TGTGCCAGCTCCCCTACGAGTGGAGGAGAGGGAAACATTCAGTACTTC. Translation gives CASSPTSGGEGNIQYF.

This clone has just a few counts. Within the sample, other DNA sequences also encode this same CDR3. The chain combines TRBV7-2 with TRBJ2-1; tentatively, D is TRBD2 (6 bases). The germline CDR1 and CDR2 sequences are SGHTA and FQGNSA. Trimming removed 1 base from V and 0 bases from J, with 16 bases in between. The CDR3 loop spans 18 amino acids. The CDR3 nucleotides read TGTGCCAGCAGCTTAGATCAAGGAGGGTCGAGCTCCTACAATGAGCAGTTCTTC. Its translation: CASSLDQGGSSSYNEQFF. The variable domain in full, completed from reference TRBV7-2 and TRBJ2-1, reads GAGVSQSPSNKVTEKGKDVELRCDPISGHTALYWYRQSLGQGLEFLIYFQGNSAPDKSGLPSDRFSAERTGGSVSTLTIQRTQQEDSAVYLCASSLDQGGSSSYNEQFFGPGTRLTVL.